This T cell receptor beta chain was found in a study of blood T cell repertoires in COVID-19. The repertoire was sequenced with immunoSEQ multiplex PCR; TCRdb's copy has only in-frame clones and lacks some. The sample lists 350,000 to 450,000 clones; approximately 90% were seen once. V lost 3 bases, J lost 2 bases, and 5 bases stayed unmatched. Germline lookup yields CDR1 SGHRS and CDR2 YFSETQ. This CDR3 has 15 residues. Sequencing input: PBMCs or T cells enriched from blood (not recorded which). This TCR came from a woman in her thirties or forties who had been exposed to COVID-19. This chain connects TRBV5-1 to TRBJ1-3; TRBD1 agrees at 7 bases. The CDR3 nucleotides read TGCGCCAGCAGCTCGGGGACAGTCACTGGAAACACCATATATTTT. This translates into CASSSGTVTGNTIYF.